This T cell receptor (beta chain) was recovered during a study of cytomegalovirus exposure and HLA in healthy donors (dated by TCRdb to about 2017). About the investigation overall: In an earlier analysis of under 750 of the donors, around 300 Gb of sequence data and 95 million to 130 million unique TCR beta sequences from about 180 million T cells were reported. Roughly 300 gigabases of sequencing data and roughly 81 million unique TCR sequences made up an early release that covered several hundred HLA-typed donors. Of the approximately 400 genotyped donors, approximately 82% fell in the genetic ancestry cluster associated with self-reported Caucasian donors. The aim of the study was to test whether cataloging public T cell receptors could identify signatures of past pathogen exposure. The study used immunosequencing to profile the T cell repertoires of more than 650 subjects and linked those repertoires to cytomegalovirus serostatus. Besides the first cohort of more than 650 subjects, a separate validation cohort made up of roughly 120 different subjects was used. High-throughput TCR immunosequencing, statistical association of individual TCRs with disease status, and machine learning were combined to predict cytomegalovirus infection status. In a later analysis, previously published TCR beta repertoires from 550 to 750 donors were re-analyzed and high-resolution HLA genotyping was added so that TCR occurrence patterns could be studied. The later analysis used no new phenotypic data to find candidate immune exposures, relying instead on TCR beta sequences and their occurrence across donors. An earlier analysis of 587 of the donors used high-throughput TCR beta sequencing to judge whether each TCR beta V gene segment behaved as functional or pseudogenic. Donor age, sex, ethnicity and CMV serostatus were collected together with the repertoire data. A later genetic analysis took genome-wide SNP genotypes for about 60% of the roughly 670 donors and used that subset as a discovery cohort. All discovery cohort repertoires had been generated on a single sequencing platform. HLA typing covered class I and class II loci at four-digit resolution. The number of typed donors differed by locus: roughly 620-640 for A, B, C, DRB1 and DQB1; approximately 540 for DQA1; roughly 600 for DPA1; and 450 to 480 for DPB1. About five DR-DQ haplotypes were handled as single units for association and clustering because linkage in the cohort was strong. Among some 400 genotyped donors of the cohort, an average of approximately 240,000 unique TCR beta nucleotide sequences were sequenced per donor, roughly 18% of them non-productive. Here is what the overall study found, with its caveats: An earlier analysis of approximately 570 of the donors showed that most TCR beta V segments appeared in productive rearrangements either about 90% or about 30% of the time, which broadly matched IMGT annotations. The only immune exposure information available for the cohort was CMV serostatus. Only TCR beta chains were sequenced in this cohort, and the absence of alpha or paired-chain data limited detectable features. In vitro tests confirmed that three of the cytomegalovirus-associated TCR beta chains recognize cytomegalovirus antigens. Some IMGT-functional V segments, including TRBV6-2 and TRBV6-3, could not be told apart with the 87-base-pair reads, so those segments were excluded. In a later analysis, HLA-associated TCR beta chains were found to be more clonally expanded and to have lower generation probabilities than equally common non-associated chains. The authors suggested that the approach could potentially be extended to other disease states and immunological phenotypes. Compared with the approximately 700-donor mean, donors in an Asian-associated ancestry cluster had fewer N-insertions in productive TCRs, according to a later genetic analysis. Assigning TCR associations to individual alleles was difficult when HLA alleles, especially DR and DQ, strongly co-occurred. Presence/absence analyses assumed roughly uniform sequencing depth across donors, an assumption that may not hold. V-gene and J-gene trimming of TCR beta chains was associated with a missense DCLRE1C variant in a later genetic analysis, and the association was replicated in an independent cohort. Because some donors lacked HLA typing at each locus, the association tests relied only on the typed subset. A further reported finding was that TCR beta sequences accurately predicted the HLA-A and HLA-B alleles for most subjects in the first cohort. Most TCR sequences were observed very rarely across donors, whereas some public TCRs were present in many individuals. In a later analysis, TCR association rates were found to vary across HLA loci, with the most associated TCRs seen for DRB1 alleles and the fewest for HLA-C alleles. According to a later analysis, parvovirus B19, influenza, CMV and Epstein-Barr virus appeared linked to several top co-occurrence clusters. A total of 150 or so TCR beta chains were listed by the study as associated with cytomegalovirus. In a later analysis, most CMV-associated TCR beta chains were found to appear HLA-restricted, with HLA associations seemingly driven largely by CMV exposure. A cluster of highly shared sequence variants was judged likely to represent a technical artifact of the sequencing pipeline. In a later analysis, around 17,000 TCR beta sequences were associated with specific HLA alleles at a false discovery rate of 0.05. Because counts were too low, roughly 17 rarely observed V segments, including chromosome 9 orphons, were left out of the earlier analysis of roughly 600 of the donors. The classifier was reported to diagnose cytomegalovirus status with high specificity and sensitivity in both the original and validation cohorts. Correlated functional status among segregating V segments might reflect linkage disequilibrium, but an unknown experimental factor could not be ruled out.

On this clone itself: Which antigen it targets is not known. Base qualities are not recorded, but no much larger clone differs from it by a single base.

The CDR3 sequence holds 13 residues, the cysteine and phenylalanine included. Only the CDR3 DNA is retained, 39 bases long and in frame from the first base. The junction carries 9 bases between V and J, which are trimmed by 5 bases and 3 bases respectively. The germline V gene encodes CDR1 ENHRY and CDR2 SYGVKD. The cohort was made up of 500 to 850 healthy bone marrow donors. All cohort members were sampled while nominally healthy, although unrecorded immune exposures were likely present. The donor was CMV seropositive and belonged to the group of 250 to 300 seropositive cohort members. Each donor provided a peripheral blood sample, and peripheral blood mononuclear cells were used for TCR beta sequencing. The Qiagen DNeasy Blood Extraction Kit was used to extract genomic DNA from the blood cell samples. Libraries came from the immunoSEQ multiplex PCR assay. A mixture of 60 forward primers for TCR Vbeta segments and 13 reverse primers for TCR Jbeta segments was used in the multiplex PCR. Amplification of the CDR3 region of rearranged TCR beta genes was performed with a multiplex PCR assay on genomic DNA. On the Illumina HiSeq System, the amplified TCR beta libraries were sequenced as 87-base-pair reads. The source study handled its data this way. A later analysis tallied roughly 80 million unique TCR beta chains across the 700 or so repertoires, and about 12 million of those chains were shared by two or more donors. To remove PCR and sequencing errors, raw reads were error-corrected and collapsed into unique sequences using a nearest-neighbor algorithm that merged closely related sequences. V, D and J gene segments were assigned by aligning CDR3 sequences to IMGT reference sequences. For a sequence to be retained, a match of at least six nucleotides to both a V gene segment and a J gene segment was required. Rearrangements were classified as productive when the CDR3 lacked stop codons and remained in frame with V and J, and all other rearrangements were classified as non-productive. CDR3 was defined according to IMGT convention as the region running from the second conserved V-encoded cysteine to the conserved J-encoded phenylalanine. In an earlier analysis of just under 600 of the donors, sequences lacking an unambiguous match to a single V gene segment were excluded. An earlier analysis of 587 of the donors called V segments functional above 56.7% productive rearrangements and segregating when the between-donor standard deviation exceeded 5%. To diagnose cytomegalovirus status from the catalog of TCR beta chain sequences, a statistical classification framework was built. A later analysis assigned V and J genes by comparing TCR nucleotide sequences with IMGT/GENE-DB human TR gene sequences. Using the TCRdist pipeline, a later analysis assigned CDR3 sequences along with most-parsimonious VDJ recombination scenarios. In a later analysis, every TCR beta chain was defined by the combination of its CDR3 amino acid sequence and its V-gene family, and reads without a unique V-gene family were dropped. To address suspected cross-contamination and a sequencing artifact, a later analysis removed a few hundred highly shared, low-generation-probability nucleotide sequences. A later analysis calculated a clonal expansion index for each public chain from normalized within-repertoire ranks of inferred template counts. Generation probabilities in a later analysis came from a VDJ recombination model fitted to out-of-frame rearrangements, and those results were checked against IGoR. Hypergeometric tests were used in a later analysis to score TCR-TCR, TCR-HLA and TCR-CMV co-occurrence, with a repertoire-size bias correction applied to the TCR pairs. In a later analysis, false discovery rates were estimated by permuting HLA or CMV assignments 20 times. In a later analysis, co-occurring TCRs were grouped using DBSCAN, and TCRdist sequence similarity was added for clustering within HLA-allele-positive subsets. Repertoires with fewer than 30,000 or more than 120,000 public chains were left out of co-occurrence clustering, as were five repertoires with anomalous nucleotide sharing. In its TCRdb copy, this immuneACCESS table keeps in-frame sequences only and misses some clones. Where compared with another copy, unresolved V genes explain less than half of these, and the others have no known cause. V and J calls and clone size are those listed in that table; D and trimming were worked out from the DNA. The sample contains approximately 75,000 clones, 84% of them found a single time. Clones ranked in the top ten supply 15% to 20% of the sample.

This TCR derives from a man aged 65 to 85 in good health and CMV-seropositive. The source material was PBMCs. The sequence joins TRBV10-3 to TRBJ2-3; a tentative D call is TRBD2 (6 bases match). The bases are TGTGCCATCAGTTGGGGGGAGACAGATACGCAGTATTTT. Translation gives CAISWGETDTQYF.